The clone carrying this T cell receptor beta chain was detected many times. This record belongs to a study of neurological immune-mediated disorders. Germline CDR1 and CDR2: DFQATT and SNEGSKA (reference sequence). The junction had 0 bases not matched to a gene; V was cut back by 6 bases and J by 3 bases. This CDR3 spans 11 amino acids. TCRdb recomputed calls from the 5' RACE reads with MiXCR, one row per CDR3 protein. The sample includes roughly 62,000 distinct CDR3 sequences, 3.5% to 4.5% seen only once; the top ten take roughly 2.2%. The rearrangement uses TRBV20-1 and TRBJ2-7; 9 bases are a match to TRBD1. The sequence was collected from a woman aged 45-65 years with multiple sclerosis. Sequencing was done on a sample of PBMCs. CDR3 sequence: CSAGQGYEQYF. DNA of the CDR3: TGCAGTGCGGGACAGGGCTACGAGCAGTACTTC.